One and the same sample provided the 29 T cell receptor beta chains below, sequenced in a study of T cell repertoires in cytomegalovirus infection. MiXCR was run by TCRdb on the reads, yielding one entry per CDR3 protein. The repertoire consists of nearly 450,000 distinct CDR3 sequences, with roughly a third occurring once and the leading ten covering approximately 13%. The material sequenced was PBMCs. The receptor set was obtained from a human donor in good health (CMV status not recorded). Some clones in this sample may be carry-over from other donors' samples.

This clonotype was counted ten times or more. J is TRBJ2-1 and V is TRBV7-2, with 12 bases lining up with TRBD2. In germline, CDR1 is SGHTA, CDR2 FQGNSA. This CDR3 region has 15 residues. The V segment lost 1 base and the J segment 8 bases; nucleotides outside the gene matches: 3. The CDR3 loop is CASSLVASGGDEQFF. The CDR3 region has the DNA TGTGCCAGCAGCTTAGTTGCTAGCGGGGGGGATGAGCAGTTCTTC.

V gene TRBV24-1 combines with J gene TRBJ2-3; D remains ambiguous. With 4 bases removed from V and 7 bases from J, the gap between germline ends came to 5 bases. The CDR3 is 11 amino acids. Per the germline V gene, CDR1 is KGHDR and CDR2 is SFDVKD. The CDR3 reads CATSEGYTQYF. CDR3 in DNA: TGTGCCACCAGTGAAGGATATACGCAGTATTTT.

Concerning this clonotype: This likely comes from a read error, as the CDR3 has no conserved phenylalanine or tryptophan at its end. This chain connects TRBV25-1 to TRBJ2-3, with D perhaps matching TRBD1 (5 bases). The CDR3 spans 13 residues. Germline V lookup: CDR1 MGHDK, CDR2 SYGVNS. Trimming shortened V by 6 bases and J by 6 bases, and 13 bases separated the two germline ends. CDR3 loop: CASREGAKDTQYL. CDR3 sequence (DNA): TGTGCCAGCAGGGAAGGGGCTAAGGATACGCAGTATTTG.

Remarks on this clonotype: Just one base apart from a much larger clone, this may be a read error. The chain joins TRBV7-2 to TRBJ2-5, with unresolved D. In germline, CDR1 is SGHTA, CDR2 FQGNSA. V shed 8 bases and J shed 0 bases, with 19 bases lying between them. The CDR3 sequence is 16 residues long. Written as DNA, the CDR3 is TGTGCCAGCGGCCTAGGCGGCGCCGCGTACCAAGAGACCCAGTACTTC. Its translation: CASGLGGAAYQETQYF.

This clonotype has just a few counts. The CDR3 DNA is TGTGCCAGCAGTGAAGGACTTCCCTACGAGCAGTACTTC. This codes for CASSEGLPYEQYF. The chain employs TRBV25-1 and TRBJ2-7, with D perhaps TRBD2 (5 bases). The CDR3 spans 13 residues. Germline loops: CDR1 MGHDK, CDR2 SYGVNS. V lost 2 bases to trimming and J lost 2 bases, with 7 bases between them.

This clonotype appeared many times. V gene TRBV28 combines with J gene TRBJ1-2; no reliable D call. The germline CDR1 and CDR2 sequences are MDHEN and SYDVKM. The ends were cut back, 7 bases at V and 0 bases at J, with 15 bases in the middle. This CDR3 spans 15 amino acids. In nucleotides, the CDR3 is TGTGCCAGCACCCTCCGGGCACCGGCTAACTATGGCTACACCTTC. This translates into CASTLRAPANYGYTF.

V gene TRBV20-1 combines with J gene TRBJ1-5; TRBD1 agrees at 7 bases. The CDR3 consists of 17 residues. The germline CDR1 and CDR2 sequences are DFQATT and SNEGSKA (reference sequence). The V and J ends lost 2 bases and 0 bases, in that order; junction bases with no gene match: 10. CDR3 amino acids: CSARIRAQGDSNQPQHF. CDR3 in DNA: TGCAGTGCTAGAATCCGCGCCCAGGGGGATAGCAATCAGCCCCAGCATTTT.

DNA of the CDR3: TGTGCCAGCAGCCGGGACAGGGGCTTTGGCTACACCTTC. Residues: CASSRDRGFGYTF. The genes are TRBV11-2 and TRBJ1-2; 10 bases are a match to TRBD1. The CDR3 is made up of 13 amino acids. Germline assignment: CDR1 SGHAT and CDR2 FQNNGV. V trimming: 5 bases; J trimming: 7 bases; junction bases outside the gene matches: 4.

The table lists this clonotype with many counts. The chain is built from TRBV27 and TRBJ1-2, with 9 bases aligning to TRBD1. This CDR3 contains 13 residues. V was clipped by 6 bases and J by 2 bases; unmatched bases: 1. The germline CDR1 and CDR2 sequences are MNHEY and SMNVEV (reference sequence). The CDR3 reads CASRGTGNYGYTF. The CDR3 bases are TGTGCCAGCAGGGGGACAGGGAACTATGGCTACACCTTC.

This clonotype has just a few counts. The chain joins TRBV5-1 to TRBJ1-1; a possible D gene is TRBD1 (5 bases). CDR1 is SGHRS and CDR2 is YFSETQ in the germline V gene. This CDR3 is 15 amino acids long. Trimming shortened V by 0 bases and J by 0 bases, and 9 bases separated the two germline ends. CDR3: CASSLEEGMNTEAFF. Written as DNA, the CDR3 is TGCGCCAGCAGCTTGGAAGAGGGGATGAACACTGAAGCTTTCTTT.

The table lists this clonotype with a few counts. CDR3 nucleotides: TGCGCCAGCAGCCAAGATGCGAACCAGATTCCGAATGGCTACACCTTC. This sequence encodes CASSQDANQIPNGYTF. The chain links TRBV4-1 to TRBJ1-2; D is unclear. Germline V gives CDR1 MGHRA, CDR2 YSYEKL. V was pared by 0 bases and J by 6 bases, with 17 bases between. The CDR3 loop spans 16 amino acids.

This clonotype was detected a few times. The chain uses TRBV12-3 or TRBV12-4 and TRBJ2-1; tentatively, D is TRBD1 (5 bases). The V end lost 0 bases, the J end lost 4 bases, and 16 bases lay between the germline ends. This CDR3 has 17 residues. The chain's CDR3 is CASSLAMSAGLYNEQFF. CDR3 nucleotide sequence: TGTGCCAGCAGTTTAGCGATGTCAGCAGGGCTATACAATGAGCAGTTCTTC.

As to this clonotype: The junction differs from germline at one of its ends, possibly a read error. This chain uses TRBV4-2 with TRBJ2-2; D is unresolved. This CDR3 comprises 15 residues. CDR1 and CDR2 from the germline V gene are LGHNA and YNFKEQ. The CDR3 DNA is TGTTCCAGCCGCCAAAACCCCGACATCCCCGGGGAGCTGTTTTTT. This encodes CSSRQNPDIPGELFF.

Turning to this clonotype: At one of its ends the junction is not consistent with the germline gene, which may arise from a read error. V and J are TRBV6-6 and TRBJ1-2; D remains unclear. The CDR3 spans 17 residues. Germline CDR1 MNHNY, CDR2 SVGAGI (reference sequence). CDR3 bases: TGTGCCCGCAGTTACTCCTTGGACGAGAGGAGTATCAATGGCTACACCTTC. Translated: CARSYSLDERSINGYTF.

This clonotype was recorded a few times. The CDR3 nucleotides are TGTGCCAGCAGAGCCGGATCGAGCTCCTACAATGAGCAGTTCTTC. The encoded protein is CASRAGSSSYNEQFF. The rearrangement joins TRBV6-5 to TRBJ2-1; D is unresolved. V gave up 6 bases and J gave up 0 bases, with 12 bases separating them. The germline V gene encodes CDR1 MNHEY and CDR2 SVGAGI. This CDR3 contains 15 residues.

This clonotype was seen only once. The CDR3, as DNA: TGTGCCAGCAGCGCCGCCCCGGAAACCGGGGAGCTGTTTTTT. It translates to CASSAAPETGELFF. The chain combines TRBV7-9 with TRBJ2-2, with no clear D. Germline CDR1 and CDR2: SEHNR and FQNEAQ (reference sequence). The V end lost 5 bases, the J end lost 5 bases, and 12 bases lay between the germline ends. This CDR3 region has 14 residues.

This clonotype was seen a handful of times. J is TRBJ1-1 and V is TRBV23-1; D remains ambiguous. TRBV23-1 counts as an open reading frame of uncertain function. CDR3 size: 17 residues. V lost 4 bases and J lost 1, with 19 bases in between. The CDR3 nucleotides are TGCGCCAGCAGTCGCAGCTGGTCACCTTGGGGGAACACTGAAGCTTTCTTT. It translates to CASSRSWSPWGNTEAFF.

This chain's CDR3 is CASSWRAGGTEAFF. The DNA for the CDR3 is TGTGCCAGTAGTTGGCGGGCAGGGGGCACTGAAGCTTTCTTT. The V call is TRBV19, the J call TRBJ1-1; TRBD1 agrees at 7 bases. The CDR3 length is 14 residues. The germline CDR1 and CDR2 sequences are LNHDA and SQIVND (reference sequence). The junction had 7 bases not matched to a gene; V was cut back by 5 bases and J by 4 bases. The full variable domain, with the rest looked up from reference TRBV19 and TRBJ1-1, is DGGITQSPKYLFRKEGQNVTLSCEQNLNHDAMYWYRQDPGQGLRLIYYSQIVNDFQKGDIAEGYSVSREKKESFPLTVTSAQKNPTAFYLCASSWRAGGTEAFFGQGTRLTVV.

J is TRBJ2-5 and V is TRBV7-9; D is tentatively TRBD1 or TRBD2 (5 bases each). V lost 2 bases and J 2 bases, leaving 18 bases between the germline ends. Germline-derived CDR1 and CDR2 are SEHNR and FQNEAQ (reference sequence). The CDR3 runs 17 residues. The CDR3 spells CASSLPTSAREQETQYF. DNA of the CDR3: TGTGCCAGCAGCTTACCTACCTCGGCCAGGGAGCAAGAGACCCAGTACTTC.

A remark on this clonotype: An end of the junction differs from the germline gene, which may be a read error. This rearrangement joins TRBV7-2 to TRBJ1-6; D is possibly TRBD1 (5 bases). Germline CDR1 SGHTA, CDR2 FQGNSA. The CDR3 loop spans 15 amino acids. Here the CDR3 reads CDSSPLAGHNSPLHF. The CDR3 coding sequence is TGTGACAGCAGCCCCCTCGCGGGGCATAATTCACCCCTACACTTT. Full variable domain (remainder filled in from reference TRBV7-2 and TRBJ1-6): GAGVSQSPSNKVTEKGKDVELRCDPISGHTALYWYRQSLGQGLEFLIYFQGNSAPDKSGLPSDRFSAERTGGSVSTLTIQRTQQEDSAVYLCDSSPLAGHNSPLHFGNGTRLTVT.

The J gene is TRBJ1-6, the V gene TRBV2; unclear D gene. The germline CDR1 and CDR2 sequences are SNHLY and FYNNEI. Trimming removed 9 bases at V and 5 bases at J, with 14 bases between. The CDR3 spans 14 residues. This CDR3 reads CASNKGTHNSPLHF. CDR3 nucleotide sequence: TGTGCCAGTAACAAGGGCACGCATAATTCACCCCTCCACTTT. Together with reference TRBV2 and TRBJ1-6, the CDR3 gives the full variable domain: EPEVTQTPSHQVTQMGQEVILRCVPISNHLYFYWYRQILGQKVEFLVSFYNNEISEKSEIFDDQFSVERPDGSNFTLKIRSTKLEDSAMYFCASNKGTHNSPLHFGNGTRLTVT.

CDR3 sequence reads: CASNILLRGEQYF. The CDR3 bases are TGTGCCAGCAACATTCTTCTACGGGGCGAGCAGTACTTC. The V gene is TRBV6-2 or TRBV6-3, the J gene TRBJ2-7; TRBD2 is a possible D gene (5 bases). Germline loops: CDR1 MNHEY, CDR2 SVGEGT. The ends were cut back, 7 bases at V and 6 bases at J, with 16 bases in the middle. The CDR3 contains 13 residues.

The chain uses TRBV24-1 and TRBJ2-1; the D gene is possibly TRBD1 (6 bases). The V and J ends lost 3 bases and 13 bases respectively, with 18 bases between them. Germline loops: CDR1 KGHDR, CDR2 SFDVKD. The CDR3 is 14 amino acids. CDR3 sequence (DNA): TGTGCCACCAGTGATGCCCTCGGGACAACAAATCAGTTCTTC. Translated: CATSDALGTTNQFF.

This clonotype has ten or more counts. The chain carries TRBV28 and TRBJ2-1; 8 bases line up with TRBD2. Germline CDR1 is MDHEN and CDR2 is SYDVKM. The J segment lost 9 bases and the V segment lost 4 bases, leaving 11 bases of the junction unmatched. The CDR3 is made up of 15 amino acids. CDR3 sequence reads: CASSSEVGGATEQFF. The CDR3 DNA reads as TGTGCCAGCAGTTCCGAGGTCGGGGGGGCTACTGAGCAGTTCTTC.

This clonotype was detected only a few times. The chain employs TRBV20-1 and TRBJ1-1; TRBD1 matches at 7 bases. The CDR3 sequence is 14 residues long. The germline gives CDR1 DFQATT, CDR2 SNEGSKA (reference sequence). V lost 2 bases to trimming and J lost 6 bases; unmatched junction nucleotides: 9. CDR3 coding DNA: TGCAGTGCTAGACAACTACAGGGGCGCCCTGAAGCTTTCTTT. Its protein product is CSARQLQGRPEAFF.

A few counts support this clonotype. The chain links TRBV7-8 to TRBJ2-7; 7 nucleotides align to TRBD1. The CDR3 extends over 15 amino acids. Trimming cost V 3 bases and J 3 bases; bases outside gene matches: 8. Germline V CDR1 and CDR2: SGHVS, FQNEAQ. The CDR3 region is CASSFIGQALYEQYF. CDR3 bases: TGTGCCAGCAGCTTTATCGGACAGGCACTCTACGAGCAGTACTTC.

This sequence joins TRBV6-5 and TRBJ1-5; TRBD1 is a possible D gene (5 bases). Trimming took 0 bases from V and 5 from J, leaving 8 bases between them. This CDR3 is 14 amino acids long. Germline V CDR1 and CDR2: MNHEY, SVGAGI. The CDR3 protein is CASSYSGGDQPQHF. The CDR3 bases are TGTGCCAGCAGTTACTCGGGGGGGGATCAGCCCCAGCATTTT.

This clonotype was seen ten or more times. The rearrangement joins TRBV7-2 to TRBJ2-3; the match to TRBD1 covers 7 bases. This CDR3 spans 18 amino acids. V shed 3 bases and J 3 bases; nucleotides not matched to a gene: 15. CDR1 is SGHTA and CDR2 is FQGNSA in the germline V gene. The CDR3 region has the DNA TGTGCCAGCAGCTTGCGGAAAAAATCTCAGGGGGTGACAGATACGCAGTATTTT. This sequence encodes CASSLRKKSQGVTDTQYF.

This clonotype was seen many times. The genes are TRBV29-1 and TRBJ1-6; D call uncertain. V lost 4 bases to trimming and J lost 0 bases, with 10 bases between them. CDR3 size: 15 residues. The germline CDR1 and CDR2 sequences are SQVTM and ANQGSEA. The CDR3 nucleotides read TGCAGCGTTGGCCAGTACGACTCCTATAATTCACCCCTCCACTTT. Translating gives CSVGQYDSYNSPLHF.